The clone carrying this T cell receptor (beta chain) was counted between two and nine times. Its matching antigen is unknown. The sample comes from a study of T-cell memory formation after mild COVID-19. For the study at large: In these data, TCR clusters were largely donor specific. Whole-study results and caveats: CM and EM subsets held most contracting CD4+ clones; EMRA held CD8+ ones.

From the 5' RACE reads, TCRdb called clonotypes with MiXCR, one entry per CDR3 protein. The sample includes around 440,000 distinct CDR3 sequences, over 15% seen only once; the top ten take 12%. The CDR3 loop spans 15 amino acids. Germline CDR1 reads LGHDT; CDR2 reads YNNKEL (reference sequence). Trimming took 4 bases from V and 3 from J, leaving 16 bases between them. The chain recombines TRBV3-1 with TRBJ2-7; maybe TRBD2 (8 bases). The sequenced material came from PBMCs or a T cell subset sorted from them (not recorded which). This receptor was obtained from an adult woman who had mild COVID-19 (a few samples of this study predate the infection). Cell type and time point are not known. The DNA of the CDR3 is TGTGCCAGCAGCCTAGCGGGACAGCTTAGCTACGAGCAGTACTTC. This gives the protein CASSLAGQLSYEQYF.